This T cell receptor (beta chain) was captured by sequencing in a study of T cells in Graves' hyperthyroidism and ophthalmopathy (dated by TCRdb to the late 2010s). Regarding the complete study: Peripheral blood samples were taken at the time of initial diagnosis, prior to any treatment. After sampling, hyperthyroidism patients received methimazole starting at 30 mg daily, and ophthalmopathy patients received high-dose intravenous methylprednisolone. The paper describes TCR Vbeta CDR3 sequencing of more than 120 peripheral blood samples, made up of 43 ophthalmopathy patients, some 76 hyperthyroidism patients and 17 progressor patients. The approximately 98 discovery patients were randomly divided into training and test sets at a 7:3 ratio. To identify distinguishing TCR V-J signatures, a discovery cohort of some 100 patients was used, comprising 43 with Graves' ophthalmopathy and about 59 with stable Graves' hyperthyroidism. An independent validation cohort of under 20 hyperthyroidism patients and more than 15 patients who later progressed to ophthalmopathy tested prospective prediction of ophthalmopathy. The study also compared thyroid tissue and blood T-cell repertoires from a handful of Graves' hyperthyroidism patients.

This clonotype was recorded many times. Its recognized antigen is unknown. Base quality data are lacking; no much larger clone is found one base away. Graves' hyperthyroidism was defined as stable when no progression to ophthalmopathy occurred over 18 months of follow-up. The hyperthyroidism patients were between 18 and 65 years old and newly diagnosed, with a disease duration of less than 2 months. Patients with uncontrolled infections, other autoimmune diseases, pregnancy or lactation were excluded. Diagnoses were established on the basis of clinical symptoms, serum thyroxine and TRAb, thyroid ultrasound, and orbital computed tomography. Ficoll-Paque density gradient centrifugation was used to isolate PBMCs from 8 to 10 ml of fresh peripheral blood. Total RNA was extracted using Trizol reagent, and RNA quality was assessed on an Agilent 2100 Bioanalyzer. The TCR beta CDR3 regions were amplified from the RNA transcripts. For the first round of RT-PCR on the TCR CDR3, the HTBI primer set was used together with the Qiagen OneStep RT-PCR kit. A second multiplex PCR round built the libraries, followed by size selection and purification. Libraries were sequenced paired-end with 100 bp reads on an Illumina HiSeq2000. Per the original workflow: SOAPnuke was used to process the raw data, removing reads that contained adapters or uncalled bases, had a mean Phred below 15, or lacked an exact match to the constant primer or identifier. COPE v1.2.5 was used to merge the high-quality paired reads, and each unique nucleotide sequence was defined as a clonotype. MiTCR v1.1 was used to align clonotypes to the IMGT TRBV, TRBD and TRBJ reference segments. The analysis included only V-J combinations with a frequency above 0.0001, which together covered about 99% of the repertoires. A TCS score was defined as the ratio between F50 (clonal expansion) and ExV (chaos), using BLOSUM62-based TCRdist between CDR3 peptides within each V-J. Welch's t-statistics and random forest reduced just over 500 V-J features to 10 to 15, which were used in a naive Bayes classifier (R e1071). TCRdb reworked the public reads: Q25 trimming with fastp, MiXCR clone assembly, productive beta chains retained. For every CDR3 protein sequence, its rows merge into one entry that carries the most common genes and DNA. TCRdb's processing, not the authors', yielded these V and J calls. Present in this sample are approximately 700,000 distinct CDR3 sequences, around 15% of which were seen just once. The ten most abundant clones make up under 8.5% of the sample.

A distance of 9 bases separates the germline ends of V and J, which lose 0 bases and 2 bases respectively. The CDR3 runs 15 amino acids, cysteine and phenylalanine included. Only CDR3 DNA remains: 45 bases, in frame from the first base. The germline V gene specifies SGHVS as CDR1 and FQNEAQ as CDR2. What the research found in general, with its limitations: Sample size was not statistically predetermined, and investigators were not blinded to group allocation. In validation, the model predicted progression to ophthalmopathy a median of about 5.9 months before onset, with 65% to 71% sensitivity and about 72% specificity. Most expanded thyroid clonotypes (frequency above 0.001) were also detected in blood, a finding suggesting that blood repertoires may reflect thyroid immune responses. In cross-validation, a model built on a 13 V-J signature told ophthalmopathy apart from stable hyperthyroidism with 87.88% sensitivity and approximately 81% specificity, and in testing the same model reached 80%/75%.

The sample comprised blood. The rearrangement joined TRBV7-8 to TRBJ2-3; no D gene call is confident. The TCR originated in a man between 18 and 35 years old with Graves' hyperthyroidism. CDR3 region: CASSLAEMPTDTQYF. The sequenced DNA: TGTGCCAGCAGCTTAGCGGAAATGCCCACAGATACGCAGTATTTT.